The 16 T cell receptor beta chains listed next were all sequenced from one sample in a study of blood T cell repertoires in COVID-19. Clones were sequenced by immunoSEQ multiplex PCR, and TCRdb holds only the in-frame ones, with some missing. The table lists 120,000 to 150,000 clones, around 88% of them singletons. What was sequenced was peripheral blood. These TCRs come from a human donor in a cohort sampled during active COVID-19.

This chain uses TRBV10-3 with TRBJ1-5; no clear D. The germline V gene has CDR1 ENHRY and CDR2 SYGVKD. Trimming removed 5 bases from V and 0 bases from J, with 14 bases in between. The CDR3 covers 16 residues. CDR3 loop: CAISWEPPSSNQPQHF. CDR3 DNA: TGTGCCATCAGTTGGGAGCCCCCTAGTAGCAATCAGCCCCAGCATTTT.

This clone was seen a few times. This chain joins TRBV11-2 and TRBJ2-2, with 7 positions matching TRBD2. J lost 1 base, V lost 6 bases, and 17 bases had no gene match. The CDR3 runs 19 residues. CDR1 and CDR2 (germline): SGHAT, FQNNGV. CDR3 loop: CASSIRTGTNLLNTGELFF. As DNA, the CDR3 is TGTGCCAGCAGTATCCGAACCGGGACTAATCTTTTGAACACCGGGGAGCTGTTTTTT.

This clone is a singleton in its sample. The genes are TRBV6-1 and TRBJ1-1; 7 positions match TRBD1. The CDR3 length is 16 residues. The V and J ends lost 4 bases and 3 bases, in that order; junction bases with no gene match: 11. Germline V CDR1 and CDR2: MNHNS, SASEGT. CDR3 residues: CASSAGQWSRDTEAFF. The DNA for the CDR3 is TGTGCCAGCAGTGCGGGACAGTGGAGTCGCGACACTGAAGCTTTCTTT.

CDR3 nucleotide sequence: TGTGCCAGCAAGGGGTGGAGTCAGCCCCAGCATTTT. Translated, it gives CASKGWSQPQHF. This rearrangement joins TRBV6-6 to TRBJ1-5, with a weak D call TRBD1 (5 bases). From germline, CDR1 is MNHNY and CDR2 SVGAGI (reference sequence). This CDR3 has 12 residues. V shed 7 bases and J shed 6 bases, with 10 bases lying between them.

The rearrangement joins TRBV6-5 to TRBJ1-1, with a tentative D call TRBD1 (5 bases). The V gene lost 7 bases and the J gene lost 5 bases, with 17 bases spanning the gap. The CDR3 totals 14 residues. CDR1 is MNHEY, CDR2 SVGAGI, per germline. This chain's CDR3 is CASKGGGWGTEAFF. The CDR3 DNA reads as TGTGCCAGCAAGGGAGGAGGATGGGGGACTGAAGCTTTCTTT.

This chain uses TRBV2 with TRBJ2-7; 7 nucleotides line up with TRBD1. V gave up 2 bases and J gave up 2 bases; unmatched junction bases: 3. The CDR3 is made up of 14 amino acids. CDR1 and CDR2 from the germline V gene are SNHLY and FYNNEI. The CDR3 nucleotides read TGTGCCAGCAGTGAACAGACAGGGACCTACGAGCAGTACTTC. Translating it yields CASSEQTGTYEQYF.

The chain couples TRBV2 to TRBJ1-5; 7 bases align to TRBD1. In germline, CDR1 is SNHLY, CDR2 FYNNEI. V dropped 10 bases and J dropped 2; count of bases not matched to a gene: 11. The CDR3 is made up of 15 amino acids. The CDR3 is CATRQGLRGNQPQHF. The CDR3 DNA is TGTGCCACCCGACAGGGTTTGAGGGGCAATCAGCCCCAGCATTTT.

The chain employs TRBV3-1 (or the pseudogene TRBV3-2) and TRBJ2-5; 8 nucleotides align to TRBD2. Looked up from germline, CDR1 is LGHDT and CDR2 is YNNKEL (reference sequence). V lost 6 bases, J lost 2 bases, and 14 bases stayed unmatched. CDR3 length: 17 residues. The CDR3: CASSPTGGGPPQETQYF. The CDR3, as DNA: TGTGCCAGCAGTCCTACCGGGGGGGGGCCTCCGCAAGAGACCCAGTACTTC.

The chain is built from TRBV27 and TRBJ2-6; 7 nucleotides match TRBD2. This CDR3 region has 15 residues. Germline values: CDR1 MNHEY, CDR2 SMNVEV (reference sequence). Trimming took 3 bases from V and 1 from J; bases not matched to a gene: 0. CDR3 DNA: TGTGCCAGCAGTTTCGGGGGGTCTGGGGCCAACGTCCTGACTTTC. This gives the protein CASSFGGSGANVLTF.

The chain recombines TRBV19 with TRBJ1-6; D is unclear. Germline CDR1 is LNHDA and CDR2 is SQIVND (reference sequence). The CDR3 length is 14 residues. The V end lost 1 base, the J end lost 6 bases, and 7 bases lay between the germline ends. CDR3 sequence reads: CASSIGGFNSPLHF. DNA of the CDR3: TGTGCCAGTAGTATAGGAGGGTTTAATTCACCCCTCCACTTT.

This clone was counted only a few times. The chain has TRBV9 and TRBJ2-3; 10 bases map to TRBD2. The CDR3 consists of 16 residues. Trimming took 4 bases from V and 2 from J; bases not matched to a gene: 7. Looked up from germline, CDR1 is SGDLS and CDR2 is YYNGEE. DNA of the CDR3: TGTGCCAGCAGCTTCCTAGCGGGGGCCAACACAGATACGCAGTATTTT. It encodes CASSFLAGANTDTQYF. Using reference TRBV9 and TRBJ2-3 for the parts outside the CDR3, the full variable domain is DSGVTQTPKHLITATGQRVTLRCSPRSGDLSVYWYQQSLDQGLQFLIQYYNGEERAKGNILERFSAQQFPDLHSELNLSSLELGDSALYFCASSFLAGANTDTQYFGPGTRLTVL.

This chain uses TRBV6-6 with TRBJ1-4; a weak D match, TRBD1 (5 bases). The V gene's germline CDR1 is MNHNY and CDR2 SVGAGI (reference sequence). The V and J ends lost 5 bases and 8 bases respectively, with 15 bases between them. CDR3 length equals 14 residues. Here the CDR3 reads CASSRTSLGEKLFF. For the CDR3, the DNA is TGTGCCAGCAGTCGGACATCGCTGGGCGAAAAACTGTTTTTT.

The chain links TRBV7-8 to TRBJ1-5, with D possibly matching TRBD1 (6 bases). In germline, CDR1 is SGHVS, CDR2 FQNEAQ. The length of the CDR3 is 14 residues. Trimming left V 0 bases short and J 7 bases short, with 10 bases between. The CDR3 DNA follows: TGTGCCAGCAGCTTAGCGGGTAGGGGGCAGCCCCAGCATTTT. This translates into CASSLAGRGQPQHF. The whole variable domain, filled in from reference TRBV7-8 and TRBJ1-5, reads GAGVSQSPRYKVAKRGQDVALRCDPISGHVSLFWYQQALGQGPEFLTYFQNEAQLDKSGLPSDRFFAERPEGSVSTLKIQRTQQEDSAVYLCASSLAGRGQPQHFGDGTRLSIL.

This rearrangement joins TRBV3-1 (or the pseudogene TRBV3-2) to TRBJ2-1; TRBD2 aligns across 8 bases. V lost 1 base, J lost 10 bases, and 9 bases stayed unmatched. The CDR3 spans 15 residues. Germline CDR1 is LGHDT and CDR2 is YNNKEL (reference sequence). The CDR3 spells CASSQGRGAPHEQFF. In DNA form, the CDR3 reads TGTGCCAGCAGCCAAGGGCGGGGGGCCCCCCACGAGCAGTTCTTC.

This chain uses TRBV30 with TRBJ1-4, with D maybe TRBD1 (5 bases). Trimming removed 3 bases at V and 2 bases at J, with 10 bases between. CDR3 length: 14 residues. Germline V gene data show CDR1 as GTSNPN and CDR2 as SVGIG (reference sequence). CDR3 coding DNA: TGTGCCTGGAGAGCGGGACTCACTAATGAAAAACTGTTTTTT. It codes for CAWRAGLTNEKLFF.

V usage is TRBV3-1 (or the pseudogene TRBV3-2) and J usage is TRBJ1-2; tentative D call: TRBD1 (6 bases). This CDR3 has 14 residues. V lost 4 bases and J 2 bases, leaving 11 bases between the germline ends. The germline V gene has CDR1 LGHDT and CDR2 YNNKEL (reference sequence). CDR3 sequence: CASSPGGGNYGYTF. For the CDR3, the DNA is TGTGCCAGCAGCCCCGGGGGGGGCAACTATGGCTACACCTTC.